The T cell receptor (beta chain) described here comes from a study of blood T cells in healthy people across ages. Study-wide results and limits: As age increased, TCR beta diversity per million T cells fell in a roughly linear fashion.

The sample holds many counts of this clonotype. Its target is unknown. Alongside a J-beta primer mix, a sample-barcoded 5' primer served in a second PCR lasting roughly 7 to 11 cycles. TCRdb independently ran MiXCR on the 5' RACE reads; one entry per CDR3 protein. This repertoire shows hundreds of thousands of distinct CDR3 sequences, about 34% found once; its top ten account for approximately 15%. The CDR3 has 18 residues. Germline lookup yields CDR1 SGHRS and CDR2 YFSETQ. The V end lost 0 bases, the J end lost 1 base, and 20 bases lay between the germline ends. Sequencing was done on a sample of blood. This sequence originates from a woman of 80 years or more in good health. The chain employs TRBV5-1 and TRBJ2-7; TRBD1 or TRBD2 may be the D gene (5 bases each). The CDR3, as DNA: TGCGCCAGCAGCTTGGCCAGAGGAGCCGGGACGGCTTCCTACGAGCAGTACTTC. It yields the protein CASSLARGAGTASYEQYF.